This TCR beta chain was recorded in a study of regulatory T cells in long-lasting Graves disease. Findings of the study overall: TRBV28, TRBJ1-2 and TRBJ2-5 were segments that persistent disease favored. The small sample size may have reduced accuracy.

The time point was: persistent/refractory GD, antithyroid drugs over 5 years with positive TRAb. Preparation of the TCR library used RNA extracted from PBMCs. Patients came from an endocrinology department in Xi'an, China. Arm-PCR of CDR3 regions and iRepertoire HTBI primers were the basis on which TCR beta libraries were built. As originally analysed: Identified across the samples were some 67 TRBV segments and roughly 14 TRBJ segments. TCRdb itself ran the multiplex PCR reads through MiXCR, one entry per CDR3 protein. TCRdb assigned the V and J calls; the authors' analysis was not used. The table lists around 460,000 distinct CDR3 sequences, less than 25% of them singletons. In its sample, this clonotype was seen many times. Antigen specificity is unknown. J was trimmed by 6 bases and V by 3 bases; bases with no gene match: 13. The CDR3 length is 17 residues. CDR1 LNHNV and CDR2 YYDKDF come from the germline V gene (reference sequence).

Here the sequenced sample was peripheral blood mononuclear cells (PBMCs), taken when the disease was refractory, from a patient treated with antithyroid drugs. The chain combines TRBV15 with TRBJ2-7, with TRBD2 matching over 11 bases. The sequence was collected from a female donor with Graves disease. CDR3 nucleotides: TGTGCCACCAGCAGTGGGGATAGACTAGCGGGAAAAGTCGAGCAGTACTTC. Translated, it gives CATSSGDRLAGKVEQYF.